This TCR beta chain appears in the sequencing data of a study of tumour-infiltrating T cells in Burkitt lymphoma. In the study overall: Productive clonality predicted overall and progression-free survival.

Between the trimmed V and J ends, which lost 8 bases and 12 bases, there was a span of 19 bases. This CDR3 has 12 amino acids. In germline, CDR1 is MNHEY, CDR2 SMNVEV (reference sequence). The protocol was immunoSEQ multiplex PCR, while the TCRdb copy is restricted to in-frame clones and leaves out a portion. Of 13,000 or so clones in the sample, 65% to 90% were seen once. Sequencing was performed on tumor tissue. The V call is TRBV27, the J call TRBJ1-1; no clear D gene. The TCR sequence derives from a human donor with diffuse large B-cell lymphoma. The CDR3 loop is CASFRVGRIPFF. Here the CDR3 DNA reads TGTGCCAGCTTTCGCGTCGGGAGGATACCTTTCTTT.